One sample yielded the 25 T cell receptor beta chains listed below, sequenced in a study of blood T cell repertoires in COVID-19. The table came from immunoSEQ multiplex PCR; TCRdb's copy has only in-frame clones and leaves some out. The top ten clones hold 4.5% to 5% of a sample with over 60,000 clones, approximately 92% of them seen once. The sequencing input was peripheral blood. These receptors were taken from a woman between 45 and 60 years old with active COVID-19.

The count of this clone is one. The chain has TRBV18 and TRBJ2-7; D is perhaps TRBD2 (7 bases). Trimming cost V 3 bases and J 4 bases, with 16 bases left between them. In germline, CDR1 is KGHSH, CDR2 LQKENI. CDR3 length equals 15 residues. The CDR3 region is CASSPGRDTTYEQYF. CDR3 nucleotide sequence: TGTGCCAGCTCACCGGGGAGGGACACCACTTACGAGCAGTACTTC.

V gene TRBV6-6 combines with J gene TRBJ1-2; D ambiguous. The CDR3 covers 11 residues. V was trimmed by 4 bases and J by 6 bases, leaving 6 bases between them. Germline CDR1 is MNHNY and CDR2 is SVGAGI (reference sequence). CDR3 region: CASSLLDGYTF. In DNA form, the CDR3 reads TGTGCCAGCAGTTTGTTAGATGGCTACACCTTC.

The chain joins TRBV19 to TRBJ2-7, with a tentative D call TRBD1 (6 bases). Germline V gene lookup returns CDR1 LNHDA and CDR2 SQIVND (reference sequence). The V gene lost 7 bases and the J gene lost 7 bases, with 23 bases spanning the gap. CDR3 size: 15 residues. The CDR3, as DNA: TGTGCCAGTAACCCTTCAAGGGGACACGGGCAGGAGCAGTACTTC. This translates into CASNPSRGHGQEQYF.

The gene calls are TRBV27 and TRBJ2-7, with a weak D call TRBD2 (6 bases). Trimming pared 2 bases from V and 7 bases from J, leaving 15 bases between. Germline V CDR1 and CDR2: MNHEY, SMNVEV (reference sequence). The CDR3 runs 14 residues. CDR3 residues: CASSLLTREREQYF. In DNA, the CDR3 is TGTGCCAGCAGTTTACTCACCCGGGAGAGAGAGCAGTACTTC.

The rearrangement links TRBV10-2 to TRBJ2-7; 8 positions match TRBD2. Trimming at V came to 3 bases and at J to 4 bases, leaving 23 bases not matched to a gene. CDR1 WSHSY and CDR2 SAAADI come from the germline V gene. CDR3 size: 20 residues. The CDR3 spells CASSDGGVSGKLRGPYEQYF. CDR3 sequence (DNA): TGCGCCAGCAGTGACGGGGGGGTTAGCGGGAAGCTGAGGGGTCCGTACGAGCAGTACTTC.

This rearrangement joins TRBV18 to TRBJ2-7; 8 bases agree with TRBD1. There are 17 residues in the CDR3. Germline loops: CDR1 KGHSH, CDR2 LQKENI. The J segment lost 3 bases and the V segment lost 2 bases, leaving 12 bases of the junction unmatched. Here the CDR3 reads CASSPIPQGAGLYEQYF. CDR3 sequence (DNA): TGTGCCAGCTCACCAATTCCCCAGGGGGCTGGTCTCTACGAGCAGTACTTC.

Written as DNA, the CDR3 is TGTGCCAGCAGCTTAAATCCTAGCGGCTACAATGAGCAGTTCTTC. The encoded protein is CASSLNPSGYNEQFF. This chain connects TRBV7-2 to TRBJ2-1; 7 nucleotides agree with TRBD2. J gave up 3 bases and V 2 bases, and 4 bases lay outside the gene matches. This CDR3 comprises 15 residues. Germline V gene lookup returns CDR1 SGHTA and CDR2 FQGNSA.

This sequence joins TRBV27 and TRBJ2-1; D possibly corresponds to TRBD2 (5 bases). Germline V gives CDR1 MNHEY, CDR2 SMNVEV (reference sequence). The CDR3 totals 15 residues. V dropped 3 bases and J dropped 5 bases, with 14 bases sitting between them. CDR3 protein: CASSFVERANNEQFF. The CDR3 coding sequence is TGTGCCAGCAGTTTTGTAGAGAGGGCGAACAATGAGCAGTTCTTC.

This clone was seen only once. The chain combines TRBV27 with TRBJ2-5; 7 bases map to TRBD2. The CDR3 is made up of 16 amino acids. V shed 1 base, J shed 5 bases, and the junction held 10 bases outside the gene matches. Germline V gives CDR1 MNHEY, CDR2 SMNVEV (reference sequence). As DNA, the CDR3 is TGTGCCAGCAGTTTATTTGGGGGGGATTTAGTCGAGACCCAGTACTTC. Protein: CASSLFGGDLVETQYF.

V gene TRBV5-4 combines with J gene TRBJ2-2, with D possibly TRBD1 on 7 matching bases. Germline CDR1 and CDR2: SGHNT and YYREEE (reference sequence). V was pared by 0 bases and J by 5 bases, with 11 bases between. The CDR3 spans 15 residues. DNA of the CDR3: TGTGCCAGCAGCTTGGAAGCAGGGGGGACCGGGGAGCTGTTTTTT. Translated, it gives CASSLEAGGTGELFF.

V usage is TRBV6-5 and J usage is TRBJ1-1; D perhaps matches TRBD1 (5 bases). CDR1 MNHEY and CDR2 SVGAGI come from the germline V gene. V lost 9 bases and J 6 bases, leaving 17 bases between the germline ends. The CDR3 is 13 residues long. DNA for the CDR3: TGTGCCAGTTGGCAGACCTGGGGGGCTGAAGCTTTCTTT. Amino acids: CASWQTWGAEAFF.

The chain employs TRBV11-2 and TRBJ2-6; D unclear. This CDR3 spans 18 amino acids. The germline CDR1 and CDR2 sequences are SGHAT and FQNNGV. Deletions cut 5 bases from V and 0 bases from J, with 17 bases between. The CDR3 loop reads CASSPSRRRSSGANVLTF. CDR3 coding DNA: TGTGCCAGCAGCCCCTCAAGAAGACGGAGCTCTGGGGCCAACGTCCTGACTTTC.

This chain joins TRBV2 and TRBJ2-1; 9 bases match TRBD2. The CDR3 is 15 amino acids. The germline V gene has CDR1 SNHLY and CDR2 FYNNEI. J lost 8 bases, V lost 4 bases, and 9 bases had no gene match. CDR3 nucleotides: TGTGCCAGCAGTGGAGGAGCGGGAGGATTTCATGAGCAGTTCTTC. Its protein is CASSGGAGGFHEQFF.

This chain's CDR3 is CASSREPRGDQPQHF. The CDR3 DNA follows: TGCGCCAGCAGCCGAGAGCCCAGGGGGGATCAGCCCCAGCATTTT. The chain has TRBV4-1 and TRBJ1-5; 7 bases match TRBD1. The CDR3 extends over 15 amino acids. V trimming: 4 bases; J trimming: 5 bases; junction bases outside the gene matches: 8. Germline loops: CDR1 MGHRA, CDR2 YSYEKL.

The J gene is TRBJ2-7, the V gene TRBV30; D is perhaps TRBD2 (6 bases). The length of the CDR3 is 11 residues. Trimming cost V 5 bases and J 6 bases, with 11 bases left between them. Germline V gives CDR1 GTSNPN, CDR2 SVGIG (reference sequence). CDR3 region: CAWDEEGEQYF. The CDR3 nucleotides read TGTGCCTGGGACGAGGAGGGCGAGCAGTACTTC.

Notes on this clone: The sample contains more than one DNA sequence encoding this CDR3. The J gene is TRBJ2-1, the V gene TRBV9, with 7 bases matching TRBD2. The CDR3 sequence is 15 residues long. With V trimmed by 0 bases and J by 1 base, 1 base remained unmatched. The V gene's germline CDR1 is SGDLS and CDR2 YYNGEE. CDR3 residues: CASSVEGGSYNEQFF. The CDR3 nucleotides are TGTGCCAGCAGCGTAGAGGGAGGGTCCTACAATGAGCAGTTCTTC.

The chain recombines TRBV21-1 with TRBJ2-5; the D segment call TRBD1 is taken from the table without a DNA check. TRBV21-1 is termed a pseudogene. The CDR3 consists of 16 residues. The DNA of the CDR3 is TGTGCCAGCACCCCACCGGGACAGGGGTTACAAGAGACCCAGTACTTC. Encoded protein: CASTPPGQGLQETQYF.

This clone has a single count. The sample contains more than one DNA sequence encoding this CDR3. The chain links TRBV28 to TRBJ1-2; D unresolved. The V and J ends lost 6 bases and 2 bases respectively, with 7 bases between them. CDR1 is MDHEN and CDR2 is SYDVKM in the germline V gene. The CDR3 extends over 12 amino acids. The CDR3 here is CASSPRNYGYTF. The CDR3 coding sequence is TGTGCCAGCAGCCCCAGAAACTATGGCTACACCTTC.

V and J are TRBV27 and TRBJ2-7; D perhaps matches TRBD1 (6 bases). CDR1 is MNHEY and CDR2 is SMNVEV in the germline V gene (reference sequence). Trimming shortened V by 2 bases and J by 4 bases, and 12 bases separated the two germline ends. This CDR3 has 14 residues. The CDR3 DNA follows: TGTGCCAGCAGTTTAAGGGCAGGGGTTTACGAGCAGTACTTC. Amino acids: CASSLRAGVYEQYF.

Concerning this clone itself: Different DNA sequences within this sample yield the same CDR3. In nucleotides, the CDR3 is TGTGCCAGCAGCTTGGCAGGGAACTATGGCTACACCTTC. Protein sequence: CASSLAGNYGYTF. The V and J genes are TRBV5-5 and TRBJ1-2, with TRBD1 as a possible D gene (5 bases). V was trimmed by 0 bases and J by 2 bases, leaving 5 bases between them. This CDR3 region has 13 residues. CDR1 is SGHKS and CDR2 is YYEKEE in the germline V gene (reference sequence).

The CDR3 DNA reads TGTGCCAGCAGCTCTCAGGGGGCGGATAATGAAAAACTGTTTTTT. Residues: CASSSQGADNEKLFF. The rearrangement joins TRBV7-6 to TRBJ1-4, with 8 bases matching TRBD1. The CDR3 is 15 amino acids. Losses at the gene ends were 4 bases for V and 4 bases for J; bases not matched to a gene: 5. CDR1 and CDR2 (germline): SGHVS, FNYEAQ.

The chain uses TRBV6-5 and TRBJ1-6, with 9 bases that match TRBD1. The V gene's germline CDR1 is MNHEY and CDR2 SVGAGI. The CDR3 extends over 15 amino acids. Trimming took 0 bases from V and 9 from J; bases not matched to a gene: 3. The CDR3: CASSYSGTGISPLHF. The CDR3 nucleotides read TGTGCCAGCAGTTACTCCGGGACAGGGATTTCACCCCTCCACTTT.

This chain connects TRBV5-1 to TRBJ2-1; 12 nucleotides line up with TRBD2. Germline lookup yields CDR1 SGHRS and CDR2 YFSETQ. The CDR3 sequence is 14 residues long. Losses at the gene ends were 4 bases for V and 8 bases for J; bases not matched to a gene: 4. The CDR3 sequence is CASSRTSGNDEQFF. Written as DNA, the CDR3 is TGCGCCAGCAGCCGGACTAGCGGGAACGATGAGCAGTTCTTC.

The chain uses TRBV2 and TRBJ2-7; 9 bases map to TRBD1. CDR1 SNHLY and CDR2 FYNNEI come from the germline V gene. J was trimmed by 4 bases and V by 2 bases; bases with no gene match: 12. The length of the CDR3 is 17 residues. The CDR3 protein is CASSESEPGQGLYEQYF. CDR3 in DNA: TGTGCCAGCAGTGAAAGCGAGCCGGGACAGGGACTTTACGAGCAGTACTTC.

The chain joins TRBV19 to TRBJ1-5; TRBD1 is a possible D gene (6 bases). Trimming cost V 9 bases and J 5 bases, with 23 bases left between them. The germline V gene encodes CDR1 LNHDA and CDR2 SQIVND (reference sequence). The CDR3 is 16 amino acids. DNA of the CDR3: TGTGCCAGCCACCCCGGGACACCTAATCCTTATCAGCCCCAGCATTTT. Amino acid sequence: CASHPGTPNPYQPQHF.